The rows below give T cell receptor beta chains drawn from one sample of a study of patients and donors after allogeneic stem cell transplantation. TCRdb re-derived calls from the RT-PCR reads in MiXCR, one entry per CDR3 protein. The sample records 920,000 or so distinct CDR3 sequences, about a sixth being singletons. Specimen: blood, either unsorted or a sorted T cell fraction (not recorded which). The receptors derive from a human donor who was either an allogeneic HSCT recipient or a stem cell or donor lymphocyte infusion donor (not recorded which). It is not recorded whose cells these are; they may come from a transplant donor. CDR3s leave out the opening cysteine and the closing phenylalanine or tryptophan. A clone size is listed for some rows: how often the clone was seen (once, few, many), or a class if it is expanded.

CDR3 length: 12; clone size: NA; V gene: TRBV7-9; CDR3 protein: ASPGGGFETEAF
CDR3 length: 13; clone size: few; V gene: TRBV9; CDR3 protein: ASSGPGQLNTEAF
CDR3 length: 11; clone size: many; V gene: TRBV29-1; CDR3 protein: SVDSRTNTEAF
CDR3 length: 9; clone size: many; V gene: TRBV20-1; CDR3 protein: SARTSYEQY
CDR3 length: 11; clone size: few; V gene: TRBV7-8; CDR3 protein: ASSTRTGFEQY
CDR3 length: 11; clone size: many; V gene: TRBV24-1; CDR3 protein: ATSDMRNYGYT
CDR3 length: 14; clone size: many; V gene: TRBV12-3/TRBV12-4; CDR3 protein: ASSFSLGRRDGELF
CDR3 length: 11; clone size: NA; V gene: TRBV28; CDR3 protein: ASIPGGYNEQF
CDR3 length: 12; clone size: NA; V gene: TRBV4-3; CDR3 protein: ASSQGRRDTEAF
CDR3 length: 13; clone size: NA; V gene: TRBV5-1; CDR3 protein: ASGPTGGASDTQY
CDR3 length: 17; clone size: few; V gene: TRBV6-2/TRBV6-3; CDR3 protein: ASSYSLLEATGKAYEQY
CDR3 length: 13; clone size: NA; V gene: TRBV27; CDR3 protein: ASSWKGSGNQPQH
CDR3 length: 17; clone size: NA; V gene: TRBV4-2; CDR3 protein: ASSQDLPGLAGGQETQY
CDR3 length: 12; clone size: few; V gene: TRBV2; CDR3 protein: ASSREGGSGEQF
CDR3 length: 13; clone size: NA; V gene: TRBV6-1; CDR3 protein: ATRLAGGFYNEQF
CDR3 length: 13; clone size: many; V gene: TRBV7-9; CDR3 protein: ASSLRTDPNTEAF
CDR3 length: 16; clone size: NA; V gene: TRBV4-2; CDR3 protein: ASSQDPTSGGMQETQY